Listed below are T cell receptor beta chains from one sample, sequenced in a study of T cell repertoires and HLA-DP antigens. Produced via immunoSEQ multiplex PCR; TCRdb's table is partial and in-frame only. The table records about 89,000 clones, about 89% of them present only once. Which antigens these TCRs recognize remains unknown. Sequencing was carried out using CD4+ T cells from PBMCs. The receptors come from a man aged 50 or older in good health and CMV-seronegative. CDR3s include the opening cysteine and the closing phenylalanine or tryptophan. The D gene is left open where the match is weak. Clone size is stated in some rows and not others, as once, few, many or a class when expanded.

d_gene,j_gene,abundance,v_gene,CDR3aa,CDR3nt
-,TRBJ1-5,-,TRBV19,CASNPQVGQPQHF,TGTGCCAGTAATCCCCAGGTCGGTCAGCCCCAGCATTTT
TRBD1,TRBJ2-7,-,TRBV5-1,CASSEAGQGLYEQYF,TGCGCCAGCAGCGAGGCGGGACAGGGGCTCTACGAGCAGTACTTC
-,TRBJ1-2,-,TRBV30,CAWTGDAGGGYTF,TGTGCCTGGACAGGCGACGCTGGGGGTGGCTACACCTTC
TRBD2,TRBJ2-1,-,TRBV5-1,CASSLGLAGANEQFF,TGCGCCAGCAGCTTAGGACTAGCGGGAGCCAATGAGCAGTTCTTC
-,TRBJ1-6,-,TRBV18,CASSRRDNSPLHF,TGTGCCAGCTCACGACGGGATAATTCACCCCTCCACTTT
-,TRBJ2-7,-,TRBV14,CASSQVEDPLHYEQYF,TGTGCCAGCAGCCAAGTCGAGGATCCCCTCCACTACGAGCAGTACTTC
TRBD1,TRBJ2-7,once,TRBV18,CASSPGTGLSYEQYF,TGTGCCAGCTCACCCGGGACAGGTCTCTCCTACGAGCAGTACTTC
-,TRBJ2-7,-,TRBV18,CASSPPTAGSYEQYF,TGTGCCAGCTCACCACCGACGGCTGGATCCTACGAGCAGTACTTC
-,TRBJ2-1,-,TRBV7-2,CASSLGPGVFNEQFF,TGTGCCAGCAGCTTAGGGCCAGGCGTTTTCAATGAGCAGTTCTTC
TRBD1,TRBJ1-2,once,TRBV6-5,CARQGIHGYTF,TGTGCCCGACAGGGTATTCATGGCTACACCTTC
-,TRBJ2-2,-,TRBV5-1,CASSRDTLSGGELFF,TGCGCCAGCAGCCGGGACACCCTTAGCGGCGGGGAGCTGTTTTTT
-,TRBJ2-2,-,TRBV11-1,CASSLNFGELFF,TGTGCCAGCAGCTTAAATTTCGGGGAGCTGTTTTTT
-,TRBJ1-2,-,TRBV18,CASSGTGIYGYTF,TGTGCCAGCTCAGGTACAGGGATCTATGGCTACACCTTC
TRBD1,TRBJ2-7,-,TRBV19,CASSILRGPAYEQYF,TGTGCCAGTAGTATATTGAGGGGGCCAGCCTACGAGCAGTACTTC
-,TRBJ1-5,-,TRBV6-1,CASRVTDYSNQPQHF,TGTGCCAGCAGAGTGACAGATTATAGCAATCAGCCCCAGCATTTT
-,TRBJ1-1,medium-sized,TRBV10-3,CAWKGEMNTEAFF,TGTGCCTGGAAAGGGGAAATGAACACTGAAGCTTTCTTT
TRBD1,TRBJ1-1,-,TRBV7-8,CASSLGAGGVTEAFF,TGTGCCAGCAGCTTAGGAGCAGGGGGCGTCACTGAAGCTTTCTTT
TRBD2,TRBJ2-1,-,TRBV10-1,CASSESGAGVYNEQFF,TGCGCCAGCAGTGAGTCCGGGGCGGGGGTCTACAATGAGCAGTTCTTC
-,TRBJ1-4,-,TRBV5-1,CASSNTATNEKLFF,TGCGCCAGCAGTAATACAGCAACTAATGAAAAACTGTTTTTT
-,TRBJ2-2,-,TRBV30,CAWRGNTGELFF,TGTGCCTGGAGGGGGAACACCGGGGAGCTGTTTTTT
-,TRBJ1-2,-,TRBV10-3,CAISRRDGPNYGYTF,TGTGCCATCAGTCGCCGGGACGGCCCTAACTATGGCTACACCTTC
TRBD2,TRBJ2-1,-,TRBV18,CASSSPLGGGDSNEQFF,TGTGCCAGCTCATCTCCCCTGGGCGGGGGGGATTCTAATGAGCAGTTCTTC
-,TRBJ1-4,-,TRBV9,CASSPDSGGREKLFF,TGTGCCAGCAGCCCCGACTCGGGGGGGCGCGAAAAACTGTTTTTT
TRBD2,TRBJ2-1,-,TRBV11-2,CASVVTSGSNEQFF,TGTGCCAGTGTGGTGACTAGCGGGAGCAATGAGCAGTTCTTC
-,TRBJ2-7,-,TRBV7-9,CASSSEAGKSYEQYF,TGTGCCAGCAGCTCCGAGGCAGGGAAAAGCTACGAGCAGTACTTC
-,TRBJ1-4,-,TRBV4-3,CASSQVGRQTYNEKLFF,TGCGCCAGCAGCCAAGTTGGGAGGCAGACATATAATGAAAAACTGTTTTTT
-,TRBJ2-1,-,TRBV4-3,CASSQGLANEQFF,TGCGCCAGCAGCCAAGGGTTAGCTAATGAGCAGTTCTTC
-,TRBJ2-2,-,TRBV6-1,CASSEAFWSSETGELFF,TGTGCCAGCAGTGAAGCGTTCTGGTCCTCGGAAACCGGGGAGCTGTTTTTT
TRBD2,TRBJ2-1,once,TRBV29-1,CSVALAAGYNEQFF,TGCAGCGTTGCCCTAGCGGCGGGCTACAATGAGCAGTTCTTC